Below, 9 T cell receptor beta chains from the same sample are listed, as sequenced in a study of spatial heterogeneity in lung cancer (dated 2019 in TCRdb). Sample time point, as interpreted from the label and publication: blood at routine non-recurrence follow-up after resection. The library relied on 5' RACE. The sequencer was a NextSeq 500. Starting from the raw public reads, TCRdb applied fastp trimming at Q25, assembled clones with MiXCR and retained in-frame beta chains. Rows matching on CDR3 protein sequence are summarized as one entry with the most common DNA and genes. Here the sample has roughly 71,000 distinct CDR3 sequences; approximately 9% occur a single time. In total, the top ten clones hold 1.5% to 2% of the sample. The material was PBMCs, obtained at follow-up. The receptors were gathered from a female donor with early-stage non-small cell lung cancer.

This clonotype appeared many times. This chain links TRBV3-1 with TRBJ2-7, with D maybe TRBD2 (6 bases). Per germline, CDR1 LGHDT and CDR2 YNNKEL (reference sequence). Trimming shortened V by 4 bases and J by 0 bases, and 10 bases separated the two germline ends. The CDR3 runs 14 residues. The CDR3: CASSRPGLSYEQYF. CDR3 coding DNA: TGTGCCAGCAGCCGACCGGGACTCTCCTACGAGCAGTACTTC.

The V gene is TRBV18, the J gene TRBJ2-7, with D maybe TRBD2 (6 bases). The CDR3 extends over 19 amino acids. Germline CDR1 KGHSH, CDR2 LQKENI. The V and J ends lost 3 bases and 0 bases respectively, with 24 bases between them. CDR3 protein: CASSPPSGWGGTSSYEQYF. The CDR3 nucleotides read TGTGCCAGCTCACCTCCGTCGGGTTGGGGCGGGACCAGCTCCTACGAGCAGTACTTC.

This clonotype came up a few times. This chain uses TRBV12-3 or TRBV12-4 with TRBJ1-2; 8 bases are a match to TRBD1. V dropped 4 bases and J dropped 7; count of bases not matched to a gene: 5. This CDR3 has 13 amino acids. CDR3 in DNA: TGTGCCAGCAGTTCATGGACAGGGCTTGGCTACACCTTC. Its translation: CASSSWTGLGYTF.

This clonotype was detected many times. The gene calls are TRBV5-1 and TRBJ2-2; unclear D gene. The V gene's germline CDR1 is SGHRS and CDR2 YFSETQ. V lost 0 bases and J lost 1, with 4 bases in between. There are 14 residues in the CDR3. The CDR3 region is CASSLGENTGELFF. The CDR3 DNA reads TGCGCCAGCAGCTTGGGAGAGAACACCGGGGAGCTGTTTTTT.

This clonotype was detected many times. The chain employs TRBV7-2 and TRBJ2-3; D is ambiguous. Trimming left V 5 bases short and J 5 bases short, with 8 bases between. This CDR3 has 12 residues. From germline, CDR1 is SGHTA and CDR2 FQGNSA. CDR3: CASSPGGDTQYF. The CDR3 coding sequence is TGTGCCAGCAGCCCCGGCGGAGATACGCAGTATTTT.

This clonotype occurred a few times. The chain has TRBV24-1 and TRBJ1-1, with TRBD1 matching over 8 bases. The V gene's germline CDR1 is KGHDR and CDR2 SFDVKD. With 6 bases clipped from V and 11 bases from J, the junction kept 13 bases outside the gene matches. The CDR3 extends over 14 amino acids. The CDR3 reads CATSSAGGAGLAFF. The CDR3 DNA reads TGTGCCACCAGTTCAGCAGGGGGCGCAGGTTTGGCTTTCTTT.

This clonotype has ten or more counts. The chain couples TRBV19 to TRBJ2-2; 8 nucleotides line up with TRBD2. The CDR3 spans 15 residues. J gave up 6 bases and V 1 base, and 4 bases lay outside the gene matches. The germline gives CDR1 LNHDA, CDR2 SQIVND (reference sequence). The CDR3 coding sequence is TGTGCCAGTAGTATAGTAAGCGGGAGTGCCGGGGAGCTGTTTTTT. Encoded protein: CASSIVSGSAGELFF.

This clonotype was detected a few times. The rearrangement links TRBV3-1 to TRBJ1-2, with 7 positions matching TRBD1. The ends lost 5 bases at V and 2 bases at J; junction bases unmatched: 5. This CDR3 contains 14 residues. Germline loops: CDR1 LGHDT, CDR2 YNNKEL (reference sequence). The CDR3 here is CASSYRGGNYGYTF. The DNA for the CDR3 is TGTGCCAGCAGCTACAGGGGAGGCAACTATGGCTACACCTTC.

Ten or more counts support this clonotype. The rearrangement uses TRBV18 and TRBJ1-2; 8 nucleotides align to TRBD1. CDR3 size: 16 residues. The V gene end was trimmed by 3 bases and the J gene end by 5 bases; junction bases not matched to a gene: 11. CDR1 and CDR2 (germline): KGHSH, LQKENI. The CDR3 loop reads CASSPIGGQEAYGYTF. In DNA, the CDR3 is TGTGCCAGCTCACCGATTGGGGGACAGGAAGCATATGGCTACACCTTC. Looking up the rest from reference TRBV18 and TRBJ1-2 gives the full variable domain: NAGVMQNPRHLVRRRGQEARLRCSPMKGHSHVYWYRQLPEEGLKFMVYLQKENIIDESGMPKERFSAEFPKEGPSILRIQQVVRGDSAAYFCASSPIGGQEAYGYTFGSGTRLTVV.